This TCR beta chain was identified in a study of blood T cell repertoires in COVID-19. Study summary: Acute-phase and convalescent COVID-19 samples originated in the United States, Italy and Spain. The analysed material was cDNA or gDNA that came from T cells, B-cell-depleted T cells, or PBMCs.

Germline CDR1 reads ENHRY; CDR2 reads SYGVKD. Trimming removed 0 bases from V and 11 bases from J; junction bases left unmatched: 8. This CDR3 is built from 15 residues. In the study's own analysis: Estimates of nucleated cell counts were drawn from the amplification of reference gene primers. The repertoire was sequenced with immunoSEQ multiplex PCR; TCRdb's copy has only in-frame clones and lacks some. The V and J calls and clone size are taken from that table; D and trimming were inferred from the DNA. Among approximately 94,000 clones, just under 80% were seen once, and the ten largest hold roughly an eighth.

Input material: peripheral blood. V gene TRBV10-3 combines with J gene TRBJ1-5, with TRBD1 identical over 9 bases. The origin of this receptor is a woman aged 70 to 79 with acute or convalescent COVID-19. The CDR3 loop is CAISESVGQGRAQHF. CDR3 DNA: TGTGCCATCAGTGAGTCGGTGGGACAGGGCAGAGCCCAGCATTTT.